Presented here are 32 T cell receptor beta chains from one specimen sequenced in a study of T cell changes during pregnancy in multiple sclerosis. Profiled with immunoSEQ multiplex PCR; TCRdb holds only in-frame clones, not every one. The repertoire includes around 69,000 clones, roughly 90% of them detected once, and approximately 5% sits in the top ten. The sample here was CD8+ T cells from peripheral blood mononuclear cells, taken before pregnancy. Receptors originate from a female donor with multiple sclerosis, enrolled in a pregnancy study.

This clone was counted between two and nine times. CDR3 amino acids: CAWEIGQVSGEQYF. The CDR3 nucleotides are TGTGCCTGGGAAATCGGACAGGTTAGTGGCGAGCAGTACTTC. The genes are TRBV30 and TRBJ2-7, with 7 positions matching TRBD1. CDR3 size: 14 residues. In germline, CDR1 is GTSNPN, CDR2 SVGIG (reference sequence). Trimming removed 5 bases from V and 6 bases from J; junction bases left unmatched: 13. The complete variable domain, with remaining parts taken from reference TRBV30 and TRBJ2-7, reads SQTIHQWPATLVQPVGSPLSLECTVEGTSNPNLYWYRQAAGRGLQLLFYSVGIGQISSEVPQNLSASRPQDRQFILSSKKLLLSDSGFYLCAWEIGQVSGEQYFGPGTRLTVT.

The chain combines TRBV6-1 with TRBJ2-7; D perhaps matches TRBD1 (5 bases). There are 12 residues in the CDR3. Between the trimmed V and J ends, which lost 6 bases and 4 bases, there was a span of 10 bases. The V gene's germline CDR1 is MNHNS and CDR2 SASEGT. The DNA for the CDR3 is TGTGCCAGCAGGCCGACAGTTTACGAGCAGTACTTC. Translating gives CASRPTVYEQYF.

This chain links TRBV4-2 with TRBJ2-1; 10 positions match TRBD2. V was pared by 1 base and J by 8 bases, with 14 bases of the junction left unmatched. This CDR3 is built from 18 residues. The germline V gene encodes CDR1 LGHNA and CDR2 YNFKEQ. CDR3 DNA: TGTGCCAGCAGCCAAGGGGGGATGTCCAGCGGGGGGGCTGATGAGCAGTTCTTC. Protein sequence: CASSQGGMSSGGADEQFF.

J is TRBJ2-1 and V is TRBV29-1; D may be TRBD1 (6 bases). The germline V and J ends were trimmed by 0 bases and 8 bases, with 14 bases remaining between them. Germline V CDR1 and CDR2: SQVTM, ANQGSEA. CDR3 size: 14 residues. The CDR3 loop is CSVEDRGTSDEQFF. The CDR3 DNA follows: TGCAGCGTTGAAGACAGGGGTACCTCCGATGAGCAGTTCTTC.

The chain couples TRBV11-2 to TRBJ2-5, with TRBD1 as a possible D gene (6 bases). The CDR3 is 12 amino acids. V lost 8 bases to trimming and J lost 2 bases, with 9 bases between them. Germline V gene lookup returns CDR1 SGHAT and CDR2 FQNNGV. CDR3 amino acids: CASRDTQETQYF. The CDR3 nucleotides read TGTGCCAGCCGGGACACTCAAGAGACCCAGTACTTC.

The chain employs TRBV15 and TRBJ2-2, with a possible D match to TRBD1 (7 bases). The CDR3 covers 16 residues. Germline values: CDR1 LNHNV, CDR2 YYDKDF (reference sequence). Trimming pared 3 bases from V and 0 bases from J, leaving 11 bases between. The CDR3 protein is CATSRGRGANTGELFF. The CDR3 region has the DNA TGTGCCACCAGCAGGGGCAGGGGGGCGAACACCGGGGAGCTGTTTTTT.

This chain links TRBV14 with TRBJ2-1; no clear D. V dropped 0 bases and J dropped 6 bases, with 18 bases sitting between them. Per the germline V gene, CDR1 is SGHDN and CDR2 is FVKESK. The CDR3 has 17 amino acids. The CDR3 protein is CASSQEPSISYTNEQFF. The CDR3 DNA sequence: TGTGCCAGCAGCCAAGAACCTAGTATCTCCTATACCAATGAGCAGTTCTTC.

CDR3 region: CASLAPGNIQYF. The CDR3, as DNA: TGCGCCAGCCTGGCGCCGGGAAACATTCAGTACTTC. This chain uses TRBV10-2 with TRBJ2-4, with unresolved D. Germline lookup yields CDR1 WSHSY and CDR2 SAAADI. The CDR3 consists of 12 residues. Between the trimmed V and J ends, which lost 8 bases and 6 bases, there was a span of 11 bases.

The CDR3 protein is CASSLITGEDTQYF. DNA for the CDR3: TGCGCCAGCAGCTTAATTACGGGGGAAGATACGCAGTATTTT. V usage is TRBV5-1 and J usage is TRBJ2-3; perhaps TRBD2 as D (6 bases). The ends were cut back, 2 bases at V and 5 bases at J, with 12 bases in the middle. Germline assignment: CDR1 SGHRS and CDR2 YFSETQ. The length of the CDR3 is 14 residues.

J is TRBJ2-5 and V is TRBV6-1; 8 nucleotides line up with TRBD2. With 3 bases clipped from V and 1 base from J, the junction kept 4 bases outside the gene matches. Germline-derived CDR1 and CDR2 are MNHNS and SASEGT. This CDR3 is built from 15 residues. The CDR3 DNA reads as TGTGCCAGCAGTGAGTGGGCGGGGGGCCAAGAGACCCAGTACTTC. It yields the protein CASSEWAGGQETQYF.

This clone has a single count. The chain carries TRBV2 and TRBJ2-7, with 7 positions matching TRBD1. Looked up from germline, CDR1 is SNHLY and CDR2 is FYNNEI. The trim removed 4 bases at V and 1 base at J, leaving 7 bases unmatched. The CDR3 spans 15 residues. For the CDR3, the DNA is TGTGCCAGCAGTGGAGGGACAGAACTTTCCTACGAGCAGTACTTC. Translating it yields CASSGGTELSYEQYF.

The genes are TRBV2 and TRBJ2-1; 8 nucleotides agree with TRBD1. Trimming at V came to 7 bases and at J to 2 bases, leaving 16 bases not matched to a gene. CDR1 and CDR2 (germline): SNHLY, FYNNEI. This CDR3 comprises 18 residues. The chain's CDR3 is CASTRKGAGQGPYNEQFF. For the CDR3, the DNA is TGTGCCAGCACCCGGAAGGGTGCCGGACAGGGCCCCTACAATGAGCAGTTCTTC.

J is TRBJ1-1 and V is TRBV6-4; D gene uncertain. V was trimmed by 3 bases and J by 1 base, leaving 6 bases between them. This CDR3 is 13 amino acids long. Germline V CDR1 and CDR2: MRHNA, SNTAGT. The CDR3: CASSDRGNTEAFF. The CDR3 nucleotides are TGTGCCAGCAGTGATCGGGGGAACACTGAAGCTTTCTTT.

The chain couples TRBV4-1 to TRBJ2-2; unclear D gene. CDR1 MGHRA and CDR2 YSYEKL come from the germline V gene. Between the trimmed V and J ends, which lost 6 bases and 1 base, there was a span of 3 bases. The CDR3 extends over 12 amino acids. CDR3 residues: CASRQNTGELFF. DNA of the CDR3: TGCGCCAGCAGACAGAACACCGGGGAGCTGTTTTTT.

In this sample, this clone turned up once. This chain links TRBV7-8 with TRBJ2-5; D remains unclear. CDR1 and CDR2 (germline): SGHVS, FQNEAQ. Trimming left V 2 bases short and J 5 bases short, with 9 bases between. There are 13 residues in the CDR3. CDR3 sequence reads: CASSLIRMETQYF. The CDR3 DNA reads as TGTGCCAGCAGCTTAATTCGTATGGAGACCCAGTACTTC. The entire variable domain, with the rest obtained from reference TRBV7-8 and TRBJ2-5, is as follows: GAGVSQSPRYKVAKRGQDVALRCDPISGHVSLFWYQQALGQGPEFLTYFQNEAQLDKSGLPSDRFFAERPEGSVSTLKIQRTQQEDSAVYLCASSLIRMETQYFGPGTRLLVL.

The V call is TRBV7-8, the J call TRBJ1-4, with D unresolved. V gave up 5 bases and J gave up 7 bases, with 11 bases separating them. CDR1 is SGHVS and CDR2 is FQNEAQ in the germline V gene. The CDR3 extends over 13 amino acids. CDR3 nucleotide sequence: TGTGCCAGCAGCGGAGACGGCAGTGAAAAACTGTTTTTT. As protein: CASSGDGSEKLFF.

J is TRBJ2-1 and V is TRBV7-6; a weak D match, TRBD1 (5 bases). The germline CDR1 and CDR2 sequences are SGHVS and FNYEAQ. This CDR3 is built from 15 residues. Trimming took 6 bases from V and 4 from J, leaving 16 bases between them. The CDR3 spells CASSQTANEYNEQFF. The CDR3 coding sequence is TGTGCCAGCAGTCAGACAGCCAACGAGTACAATGAGCAGTTCTTC. Supplemented by reference TRBV7-6 and TRBJ2-1, the full variable domain reads GAGVSQSPRYKVTKRGQDVALRCDPISGHVSLYWYRQALGQGPEFLTYFNYEAQQDKSGLPNDRFSAERPEGSISTLTIQRTEQRDSAMYRCASSQTANEYNEQFFGPGTRLTVL.

The J gene is TRBJ1-1, the V gene TRBV15; possibly TRBD1 for D (5 bases). V shed 0 bases and J shed 5 bases, with 13 bases lying between them. The CDR3 spans 15 residues. CDR1 is LNHNV, CDR2 YYDKDF, per germline (reference sequence). The CDR3 sequence is CATSRETGLETEAFF. DNA of the CDR3: TGTGCCACCAGCAGAGAAACAGGCCTGGAGACTGAAGCTTTCTTT. The variable domain in full, with the rest retrieved from reference TRBV15 and TRBJ1-1, is DAMVIQNPRYQVTQFGKPVTLSCSQTLNHNVMYWYQQKSSQAPKLLFHYYDKDFNNEADTPDNFQSRRPNTSFCFLDIRSPGLGDTAMYLCATSRETGLETEAFFGQGTRLTVV.

The chain has TRBV27 and TRBJ2-1; D is uncertain. Trimming removed 5 bases at V and 6 bases at J, with 11 bases between. Germline CDR1 MNHEY, CDR2 SMNVEV (reference sequence). The CDR3 runs to 13 residues. CDR3 DNA: TGTGCCAGCAGTGCGGCCCTCGCCAATGAGCAGTTCTTC. Translation gives CASSAALANEQFF.

This clone was observed a handful of times. For the CDR3, the DNA is TGTGCTAGTGGTTTGGAACTAGCGTCCGAGCAGTACTTC. Translating it yields CASGLELASEQYF. V gene TRBV12-5 combines with J gene TRBJ2-7; 7 bases align to TRBD2. CDR1 is LGHNT and CDR2 is FRNRAP in the germline V gene. This CDR3 region has 13 residues. After removal of 1 base from V and 6 bases from J, the junction contained 3 bases not matched to a gene. Full variable domain (remainder filled in from reference TRBV12-5 and TRBJ2-7): DARVTQTPRHKVTEMGQEVTMRCQPILGHNTVFWYRQTMMQGLELLAYFRNRAPLDDSGMPKDRFSAEMPDATLATLKIQPSEPRDSAVYFCASGLELASEQYFGPGTRLTVT.

The J gene is TRBJ1-2, the V gene TRBV27; D unresolved. The CDR3 is 15 residues long. Trimming removed 1 base from V and 0 bases from J, with 9 bases in between. The germline V gene has CDR1 MNHEY and CDR2 SMNVEV (reference sequence). CDR3: CASSLFEGSNYGYTF. CDR3 bases: TGTGCCAGCAGTTTATTTGAGGGATCTAACTATGGCTACACCTTC.

J is TRBJ2-1 and V is TRBV19; D ambiguous. Trimming shortened V by 2 bases and J by 0 bases, and 8 bases separated the two germline ends. The CDR3 totals 15 residues. Germline CDR1 LNHDA, CDR2 SQIVND (reference sequence). CDR3 region: CASSITQSSYNEQFF. Here the CDR3 DNA reads TGTGCCAGTAGTATAACTCAAAGCTCCTACAATGAGCAGTTCTTC.

V and J are TRBV27 and TRBJ1-6; maybe TRBD1 (5 bases). Germline-derived CDR1 and CDR2 are MNHEY and SMNVEV (reference sequence). V dropped 4 bases and J dropped 11 bases, with 21 bases sitting between them. The length of the CDR3 is 16 residues. This chain's CDR3 is CASSSGTGTKGTPLHF. DNA for the CDR3: TGTGCCAGCAGTTCCGGCACCGGGACTAAGGGAACACCCCTCCACTTT.

CDR3 in amino acids: CASGGFGANVLTF. For the CDR3, the DNA is TGTGCCAGCGGGGGCTTCGGGGCCAACGTCCTGACTTTC. The rearrangement links TRBV5-4 to TRBJ2-6, with D perhaps matching TRBD1 (6 bases). Germline V CDR1 and CDR2: SGHNT, YYREEE (reference sequence). The V end lost 7 bases, the J end lost 4 bases, and 9 bases lay between the germline ends. This CDR3 region has 13 residues.

The V call is TRBV9, the J call TRBJ1-1, with D possibly being TRBD1 (5 bases). Trimming removed 0 bases from V and 0 bases from J, with 9 bases in between. CDR3 length: 15 residues. Per the germline V gene, CDR1 is SGDLS and CDR2 is YYNGEE. The CDR3 DNA follows: TGTGCCAGCAGCGTAGTTCCAGGGATGAACACTGAAGCTTTCTTT. This sequence encodes CASSVVPGMNTEAFF.

DNA of the CDR3: TGTGCCAGCAGCTCAGGGACTAGCGGAGGCTACGAGCAGTACTTC. Protein: CASSSGTSGGYEQYF. The chain employs TRBV7-6 and TRBJ2-7, with 11 positions matching TRBD2. This CDR3 comprises 15 residues. From germline, CDR1 is SGHVS and CDR2 FNYEAQ. Trimming took 4 bases from V and 3 from J; bases not matched to a gene: 5.

V is TRBV2 and J is TRBJ2-7; tentative D call: TRBD2 (5 bases). The germline gives CDR1 SNHLY, CDR2 FYNNEI. The CDR3 spans 12 residues. V lost 7 bases to trimming and J lost 10 bases, with 17 bases between them. The CDR3 sequence is CASTGSSDSQYF. As DNA, the CDR3 is TGTGCCAGCACGGGGTCATCAGATAGTCAGTACTTC.

The chain links TRBV13 to TRBJ1-2; 10 bases agree with TRBD1. Trimming cost V 0 bases and J 6 bases; bases outside gene matches: 4. Germline CDR1 is PRHDT and CDR2 is FYEKMQ (reference sequence). This CDR3 spans 15 amino acids. CDR3 sequence: CASSLGRQGANGYTF. In DNA form, the CDR3 reads TGTGCCAGCAGCTTAGGCCGACAGGGGGCTAATGGCTACACCTTC. The full variable domain, rest sourced from reference TRBV13 and TRBJ1-2, is AAGVIQSPRHLIKEKRETATLKCYPIPRHDTVYWYQQGPGQDPQFLISFYEKMQSDKGSIPDRFSAQQFSDYHSELNMSSLELGDSALYFCASSLGRQGANGYTFGSGTRLTVV.

The chain recombines TRBV27 with TRBJ1-1; the match to TRBD1 covers 10 bases. This CDR3 has 14 residues. V lost 9 bases and J lost 5; bases outside the gene matches: 9. The germline V gene has CDR1 MNHEY and CDR2 SMNVEV (reference sequence). CDR3 region: CASRTGGEGTEAFF. For the CDR3, the DNA is TGTGCCAGTCGGACAGGGGGGGAGGGGACTGAAGCTTTCTTT.

V is TRBV7-9 and J is TRBJ2-3; D remains unclear. Germline lookup yields CDR1 SEHNR and CDR2 FQNEAQ (reference sequence). Trimming took 1 base from V and 3 from J, leaving 14 bases between them. The CDR3 is 16 amino acids. The CDR3 sequence is CASSLGDGGITDTQYF. DNA for the CDR3: TGTGCCAGCAGCTTAGGTGACGGCGGAATAACAGATACGCAGTATTTT.

The rearrangement uses TRBV13 and TRBJ2-3; D not resolved. Trimming stripped 1 base from V and 6 bases from J, with 14 bases between. CDR1 and CDR2 from the germline V gene are PRHDT and FYEKMQ (reference sequence). This CDR3 is 15 amino acids long. CDR3 nucleotides: TGTGCCAGCAGCTTAGACTACCCGAGTTTGGATACGCAGTATTTT. This encodes CASSLDYPSLDTQYF.

The chain has TRBV5-6 and TRBJ1-5; a possible D gene is TRBD1 (5 bases). Per the germline V gene, CDR1 is SGHDT and CDR2 is YYEEEE. The CDR3 has 15 amino acids. Deletions cut 4 bases from V and 3 bases from J, with 14 bases between. Here the CDR3 reads CASSPGGSPNQPQHF. In DNA, the CDR3 is TGTGCCAGCAGCCCGGGGGGTAGCCCCAATCAGCCCCAGCATTTT.